Below are 11 T cell receptor beta chains sequenced from a single sample in a study of T-cell reconstitution after alpha-beta-depleted transplantation in children. Library preparation (for TCRbeta) was performed with unique molecular identifiers. TCRdb re-analysed the PCR reads in MiXCR, keeping a single row per CDR3 protein. Of a few hundred thousand distinct CDR3 sequences in the sample, approximately 7% were seen once. The specimen was PBMCs, collected before TCRalphabeta/CD19-depleted stem cell transplant. These receptors were obtained from a boy younger than 10 with acute lymphoblastic leukemia, due to receive a stem cell transplant.

This clonotype has ten or more counts. This chain connects TRBV5-5 to TRBJ1-1, with a tentative D call TRBD1 (6 bases). In germline, CDR1 is SGHKS, CDR2 YYEKEE (reference sequence). This CDR3 region has 13 residues. Between the trimmed V and J ends, which lost 3 bases and 10 bases, there was a span of 16 bases. CDR3 sequence: CASSSWTADRAFF. For the CDR3, the DNA is TGTGCCAGCAGCTCCTGGACAGCCGATAGAGCTTTCTTT.

The chain combines TRBV7-9 with TRBJ1-1, with no clear D. The CDR3 sequence is 16 residues long. Germline CDR1 reads SEHNR; CDR2 reads FQNEAQ (reference sequence). Trimming shortened V by 1 base and J by 1 base, and 13 bases separated the two germline ends. In DNA form, the CDR3 reads TGTGCCAGCAGCTTAGAGGCCGGAACAAAGAACACTGAAGCTTTCTTT. It specifies CASSLEAGTKNTEAFF.

V usage is TRBV7-8 and J usage is TRBJ2-7; no reliable D call. CDR1 SGHVS and CDR2 FQNEAQ come from the germline V gene. The V and J ends lost 5 bases and 6 bases respectively, with 20 bases between them. This CDR3 spans 15 amino acids. The CDR3 DNA follows: TGTGCCAGCAGCGTGGGTTCCCGCCGTCTTTCCGAGCAGTACTTC. Its protein is CASSVGSRRLSEQYF.

The chain couples TRBV7-3 to TRBJ1-1; D is undetermined. Between the trimmed V and J ends, which lost 3 bases and 4 bases, there was a span of 9 bases. This CDR3 has 13 residues. Germline-derived CDR1 and CDR2 are SGHTA and FQGTGA. The CDR3 DNA follows: TGTGCCAGCAGCTTTGGACCCGTCACTGAAGCTTTCTTT. Protein product: CASSFGPVTEAFF.

This clonotype has at least ten counts. This sequence joins TRBV4-3 and TRBJ2-7; no firm D call. This CDR3 comprises 15 residues. V was trimmed by 3 bases and J by 1 base, leaving 13 bases between them. Germline-derived CDR1 and CDR2 are LGHNA and YSLEER. The CDR3 is CASSQYEDRSYEQYF. The CDR3 DNA is TGCGCCAGCAGCCAGTATGAGGACCGATCCTACGAGCAGTACTTC.

This clonotype occurred many times. CDR3 sequence (DNA): TGCGCCAGCAGCTTGGGCGGGTGGACCTACGAGCAGTACTTC. It codes for CASSLGGWTYEQYF. J is TRBJ2-7 and V is TRBV5-1; perhaps TRBD2 as D (5 bases). The CDR3 contains 14 residues. In germline, CDR1 is SGHRS, CDR2 YFSETQ. Between the trimmed V and J ends, which lost 0 bases and 2 bases, there was a span of 9 bases. Complete variable domain (other parts from reference TRBV5-1 and TRBJ2-7): KAGVTQTPRYLIKTRGQQVTLSCSPISGHRSVSWYQQTPGQGLQFLFEYFSETQRNKGNFPGRFSGRQFSNSRSEMNVSTLELGDSALYLCASSLGGWTYEQYFGPGTRLTVT.

This clonotype was observed many times. The V call is TRBV4-2, the J call TRBJ2-7; 9 positions match TRBD2. Germline trimming cut 8 bases from V and 4 bases from J; bases unmatched to any gene: 3. This CDR3 is built from 12 residues. Germline CDR1 LGHNA, CDR2 YNFKEQ. The CDR3, as DNA: TGTGCCAGCGGGAGCGGGGGGTACGAGCAGTACTTC. Its protein is CASGSGGYEQYF.

This clonotype showed up many times. The rearrangement joins TRBV6-5 to TRBJ2-3, with 7 bases identical to TRBD2. Germline V lookup: CDR1 MNHEY, CDR2 SVGAGI. The ends lost 8 bases at V and 1 base at J; junction bases unmatched: 9. This CDR3 spans 15 amino acids. As DNA, the CDR3 is TGTGCCAGCGGGTCAAGGGGAGGGGGCACAGATACGCAGTATTTT. It specifies CASGSRGGGTDTQYF.

This clonotype was detected a few times. The J gene is TRBJ2-2, the V gene TRBV11-2, with no clear D. The CDR3 spans 13 residues. The V gene lost 6 bases and the J gene lost 7 bases, with 12 bases spanning the gap. Germline lookup yields CDR1 SGHAT and CDR2 FQNNGV. The CDR3 here is CASRHVSGGELFF. The CDR3 DNA sequence: TGTGCCAGCAGGCACGTTTCGGGCGGGGAGCTGTTTTTT.

The rearrangement links TRBV18 to TRBJ1-5; 7 nucleotides align to TRBD1. Trimming at V came to 5 bases and at J to 7 bases, leaving 17 bases not matched to a gene. Germline CDR1 and CDR2: KGHSH and LQKENI. This CDR3 spans 17 amino acids. The CDR3 bases are TGTGCCAGCTCATCTATTGCCCCCACAGGGGCTTTGCAGCCCCAGCATTTT. Its protein product is CASSSIAPTGALQPQHF.

This clonotype was recorded many times. The chain recombines TRBV20-1 with TRBJ1-3, with D unclear. V lost 5 bases and J lost 3, with 11 bases in between. The CDR3 runs to 13 residues. The V gene's germline CDR1 is DFQATT and CDR2 SNEGSKA (reference sequence). The CDR3 spells CSAGRQDGNTIYF. CDR3 DNA sequence: TGCAGTGCTGGGCGCCAGGATGGAAACACCATATATTTT.